A single sample gave rise to the 16 T cell receptor beta chains below, sequenced in a study of CD8 T cells in Susac syndrome. An input of roughly 0.5 to 1 ug of RNA was subjected to reverse transcription using random hexamers. TCRdb analysed the immunoSEQ multiplex PCR reads with MiXCR anew, one entry per CDR3 protein. The data hold approximately 120,000 distinct CDR3 sequences, with 90% to 95% observed a single time. Source material: CD4+ T cells from PBMCs. The receptors were gathered from a human donor in good health.

The rearrangement joins TRBV4-3 to TRBJ1-4; D not certain. V was trimmed by 4 bases and J by 3 bases, leaving 12 bases between them. The germline V gene encodes CDR1 LGHNA and CDR2 YSLEER. There are 15 residues in the CDR3. CDR3 region: CASSLTDGPNEKLFF. Written as DNA, the CDR3 is TGCGCCAGCAGCCTCACGGACGGGCCTAATGAAAAACTGTTTTTT.

The chain recombines TRBV10-2 with TRBJ1-1; D call uncertain. V lost 4 bases and J lost 11, with 11 bases in between. Germline V CDR1 and CDR2: WSHSY, SAAADI. The CDR3 runs to 11 residues. CDR3 DNA: TGCGCCAGCAGTGGCACCCAGAGGGCTTTCTTT. It encodes CASSGTQRAFF.

This clonotype occurred a few times. V and J are TRBV12-3 or TRBV12-4 and TRBJ2-7; perhaps TRBD1 as D (6 bases). V was pared by 3 bases and J by 2 bases, with 11 bases between. The CDR3 sequence is 14 residues long. The CDR3 protein is CASSLGQGPYEQYF. CDR3 nucleotide sequence: TGTGCCAGCAGTTTGGGGCAGGGGCCCTACGAGCAGTACTTC.

V gene TRBV7-9 combines with J gene TRBJ1-1, with TRBD1 as a possible D gene (5 bases). The CDR3 has 13 amino acids. The germline V and J ends were trimmed by 4 bases and 4 bases, with 10 bases remaining between them. Germline loops: CDR1 SEHNR, CDR2 FQNEAQ (reference sequence). The CDR3 nucleotides read TGTGCCAGCAGCTCCGCAGGGAGCACTGAAGCTTTCTTT. It translates to CASSSAGSTEAFF.

This rearrangement joins TRBV15 to TRBJ1-5; 8 bases align to TRBD1. The V and J ends lost 0 bases and 6 bases, in that order; junction bases with no gene match: 13. The CDR3 contains 18 residues. Germline lookup yields CDR1 LNHNV and CDR2 YYDKDF (reference sequence). The CDR3 region is CATSRDGGVRTGSQPQHF. In DNA form, the CDR3 reads TGTGCCACCAGCAGAGATGGTGGGGTCAGGACAGGGAGTCAGCCCCAGCATTTT.

The chain combines TRBV7-6 with TRBJ2-5; perhaps TRBD2 as D (5 bases). V lost 0 bases to trimming and J lost 5 bases, with 16 bases between them. The CDR3 runs to 16 residues. Germline values: CDR1 SGHVS, CDR2 FNYEAQ. The CDR3 spells CASSLAASTMGETQYF. In DNA form, the CDR3 reads TGTGCCAGCAGCTTAGCGGCTAGCACCATGGGGGAGACCCAGTACTTC.

This rearrangement joins TRBV3-1 to TRBJ2-2; D may be TRBD2 (5 bases). This CDR3 has 13 residues. Trimming took 5 bases from V and 1 from J, leaving 5 bases between them. Germline assignment: CDR1 LGHDT and CDR2 YNNKEL (reference sequence). CDR3 in amino acids: CASSEGNTGELFF. DNA for the CDR3: TGTGCCAGCAGCGAGGGGAACACCGGGGAGCTGTTTTTT.

The chain has TRBV3-1 and TRBJ2-1; 8 bases line up with TRBD2. The ends lost 1 base at V and 9 bases at J; junction bases unmatched: 11. CDR1 LGHDT and CDR2 YNNKEL come from the germline V gene (reference sequence). The CDR3 contains 16 residues. The DNA of the CDR3 is TGTGCCAGCAGCCAAGGCATCGGACTAGCTATTGGTGAGCAGTTCTTC. This codes for CASSQGIGLAIGEQFF.

The V and J genes are TRBV6-6 and TRBJ2-7, with 7 bases lining up with TRBD1. J was trimmed by 0 bases and V by 5 bases; bases with no gene match: 7. This CDR3 spans 15 amino acids. Germline CDR1 and CDR2: MNHNY and SVGAGI (reference sequence). The CDR3: CASSTRTGSSYEQYF. For the CDR3, the DNA is TGTGCCAGCAGTACCAGGACAGGCAGCTCCTACGAGCAGTACTTC.

The V gene is TRBV5-4, the J gene TRBJ2-2, with TRBD2 matching over 10 bases. There are 15 residues in the CDR3. The J segment lost 7 bases and the V segment lost 7 bases, leaving 10 bases of the junction unmatched. Germline values: CDR1 SGHNT, CDR2 YYREEE (reference sequence). CDR3 in DNA: TGTGCCAGCTTTCCCGGACTAGCGGTGGACGGGGAGCTGTTTTTT. Protein product: CASFPGLAVDGELFF. The full variable domain, with the rest looked up from reference TRBV5-4 and TRBJ2-2, is ETGVTQSPTHLIKTRGQQVTLRCSSQSGHNTVSWYQQALGQGPQFIFQYYREEENGRGNFPPRFSGLQFPNYSSELNVNALELDDSALYLCASFPGLAVDGELFFGEGSRLTVL.

This rearrangement joins TRBV6-2 or TRBV6-3 to TRBJ2-7; D remains ambiguous. Germline V gene lookup returns CDR1 MNHEY and CDR2 SVGEGT. The ends were cut back, 2 bases at V and 6 bases at J, with 5 bases in the middle. This CDR3 has 11 amino acids. CDR3 in DNA: TGTGCCAGCAGTTACCTCCTCGAGCAGTACTTC. Its translation is CASSYLLEQYF.

The V call is TRBV9, the J call TRBJ1-2; a possible D gene is TRBD1 (6 bases). V was trimmed by 0 bases and J by 4 bases, leaving 19 bases between them. CDR3 length: 17 residues. CDR1 and CDR2 (germline): SGDLS, YYNGEE. The CDR3 protein is CASSVGGAQGLGYGYTF. CDR3 nucleotides: TGTGCCAGCAGCGTAGGAGGGGCACAGGGCCTAGGCTATGGCTACACCTTC. Looking up the rest from reference TRBV9 and TRBJ1-2 gives the full variable domain: DSGVTQTPKHLITATGQRVTLRCSPRSGDLSVYWYQQSLDQGLQFLIQYYNGEERAKGNILERFSAQQFPDLHSELNLSSLELGDSALYFCASSVGGAQGLGYGYTFGSGTRLTVV.

J is TRBJ1-2 and V is TRBV6-1, with D unresolved. The CDR3 runs to 14 residues. The germline CDR1 and CDR2 sequences are MNHNS and SASEGT. Trimming took 2 bases from V and 2 from J, leaving 9 bases between them. CDR3 residues: CASSENNLNYGYTF. In DNA, the CDR3 is TGTGCCAGCAGTGAAAATAACCTGAACTATGGCTACACCTTC.

This chain joins TRBV28 and TRBJ2-5; TRBD2 agrees at 8 bases. This CDR3 is 16 amino acids long. Germline V gene data show CDR1 as MDHEN and CDR2 as SYDVKM. J was trimmed by 9 bases and V by 3 bases; bases with no gene match: 15. The CDR3 loop reads CASSFSSGRHPRAQYF. The CDR3 DNA sequence: TGTGCCAGCAGTTTCTCTAGCGGGCGCCATCCAAGGGCCCAGTACTTC.

This chain links TRBV5-6 with TRBJ2-7, with D hard to call. Germline V gene lookup returns CDR1 SGHDT and CDR2 YYEEEE. This CDR3 region has 13 residues. With 5 bases removed from V and 1 base from J, the gap between germline ends came to 10 bases. The CDR3 coding sequence is TGTGCCAGCAGTCCTGGGCCGTCCTACGAGCAGTACTTC. Translated: CASSPGPSYEQYF.

V usage is TRBV30 and J usage is TRBJ2-1; possible D gene TRBD2, 6 bases. CDR3 length: 14 amino acids. CDR1 is GTSNPN, CDR2 SVGIG, per germline (reference sequence). V was shortened by 1 base and J by 7 bases, with 14 bases between the two germline ends. This chain's CDR3 is CAWSAMGLRNEQFF. The DNA of the CDR3 is TGTGCCTGGAGTGCTATGGGACTTCGGAATGAGCAGTTCTTC.